The rows below give T cell receptor beta chains drawn from one sample of a study of shared T cell receptors in the human thymus. The data were produced by immunoSEQ multiplex PCR, yet TCRdb's version contains in-frame clones alone and is incomplete. The sample consists of more than 550,000 clones, 70% to 90% of them appearing once. The sample was also reused in another study, on human thymus T cells.

The sequencing input was thymocytes. These receptors all stem from a boy under two years old with a congenital heart defect. Both conserved end residues are part of each CDR3. The order of the fields is V gene, D gene, clone size, J gene, CDR3 protein, CDR3 DNA. A D gene is named only where the DNA matches it firmly. The size of a clone is reported for some rows only, either as once, few or many, or as a class for expanded clones.

V: TRBV10-3; D: TRBD1; size: NA; J: TRBJ2-4; CDR3: CAISLTGQDIQYF; DNA: TGTGCCATCAGTTTGACAGGGCAGGACATTCAGTACTTC
V: TRBV2; D: NA; size: NA; J: TRBJ2-7; CDR3: CASSGNDRQAYEQYF; DNA: TGTGCCAGCAGTGGTAACGACAGGCAAGCCTACGAGCAGTACTTC
V: TRBV5-8; D: TRBD1; size: NA; J: TRBJ2-2; CDR3: CASSLDRGLTGELFF; DNA: TGTGCCAGCAGCTTGGACAGGGGGTTAACCGGGGAGCTGTTTTTT
V: TRBV5-6; D: NA; size: NA; J: TRBJ1-2; CDR3: CASSLSGPYGYTF; DNA: TGTGCCAGCAGCTTGTCAGGGCCTTATGGCTACACCTTC
V: TRBV25-1; D: TRBD2; size: once; J: TRBJ2-3; CDR3: CASFGGVTDTQYF; DNA: TGTGCCAGTTTCGGGGGGGTTACAGATACGCAGTATTTT
V: TRBV2; D: NA; size: NA; J: TRBJ2-2; CDR3: CASRPPSLAGENTGELFF; DNA: TGTGCCAGCAGACCCCCCTCTTTGGCGGGCGAGAACACCGGGGAGCTGTTTTTT
V: TRBV25-1; D: TRBD1; size: NA; J: TRBJ2-1; CDR3: CASSETLHTGQTYNEQFF; DNA: TGTGCCAGCAGTGAGACCCTCCATACGGGACAGACTTACAATGAGCAGTTCTTC
V: TRBV28; D: NA; size: once; J: TRBJ2-1; CDR3: CATISQDRPYNEQFF; DNA: TGTGCCACTATCTCCCAGGACAGACCCTACAATGAGCAGTTCTTC
V: TRBV4-1; D: NA; size: NA; J: TRBJ2-5; CDR3: CASSLRAGREETQYF; DNA: TGCGCCAGCAGCCTCCGAGCCGGGAGAGAGGAGACCCAGTACTTC
V: TRBV7-8; D: TRBD1; size: NA; J: TRBJ1-6; CDR3: CASSPRGDRLSSYNSPLHF; DNA: TGTGCCAGCAGCCCCCGGGGGGACAGGCTCAGCTCCTATAATTCACCCCTCCACTTT
V: TRBV28; D: NA; size: NA; J: TRBJ2-7; CDR3: CASSLQLATVPYEQYF; DNA: TGTGCCAGCAGTTTACAACTAGCAACAGTACCCTACGAGCAGTACTTC
V: TRBV28; D: NA; size: NA; J: TRBJ2-7; CDR3: CASSRWSRDVSYEQYF; DNA: TGTGCCAGCAGTCGATGGTCCAGGGATGTTTCCTACGAGCAGTACTTC
V: TRBV6-5; D: TRBD2; size: NA; J: TRBJ2-2; CDR3: CASSSPGLAGAGELFF; DNA: TGTGCCAGCAGTTCTCCGGGACTAGCGGGAGCGGGGGAGCTGTTTTTT